The TCR beta chain under discussion was sequenced for a study of blood T cell repertoires in COVID-19 (TCRdb year 2020). Background for the entire study: Samples covering the acute and convalescent phases of COVID-19 were provided by collaborators in the United States, Italy and Spain. The material from the prospective study consisted of cDNA or gDNA derived from T cells, B-cell-depleted T cells, or PBMCs. Deeply sampled blood TCRbeta repertoires from subjects exposed to, actively infected with, or recovered from COVID-19 were included in the dataset. The repertoires were released in a freely available public database meant as a resource for research on the immune response to SARS-CoV-2. The samples were drawn from the first 160 participants of the ongoing ImmuneRACE study and from 1,254 subjects provided by 6 global collaborators. A de-identified subject ID, COVID-19 status, age in years and sex were almost always included in the sample metadata. Where available, HLA class I and class II types were taken from metadata supplied by the sample provider and were not determined by assay-based typing. On the study overall, not on this receptor specifically: How much clinical and demographic metadata was included differed by source and by participant, and the metadata was provided uncurated.

Inclusive of the bounding cysteine and phenylalanine, the CDR3 is 11 residues long. The entry retains the CDR3 DNA only, 33 bases that are in frame from base 1. At the junction V is shortened by 7 bases and J by 2 bases; bases outside the gene matches: 2. For CDR1 and CDR2, the germline V gene lists SQVTM and ANQGSEA. For this clone: This clone's antigen is unknown. No much larger clone exists at a distance of one base, and base qualities are not known.

Another Seattle source contributed samples from volunteer blood donors who had recovered from COVID-19. Collaborating institutions collected whole blood in K2EDTA tubes following their own protocols. Collaborator samples were shipped for TCRbeta analysis as frozen whole blood, isolated PBMCs, or DNA extracted from either sample type. The immunoSEQ Assay, a bias-controlled multiplex PCR, was used to amplify TCRbeta CDR3 regions from genomic DNA. In the paper's pipeline: Within the assay, amplification of reference gene primers was used to estimate how many nucleated cells each sample contained. To quantify the absolute abundance of each unique TCRbeta CDR3 rearrangement, sequence reads were collapsed and filtered. Productive Simpson clonality was computed per sample as the square root of Simpson's diversity index over productive rearrangements. The table was pulled from immuneACCESS by TCRdb, which kept in-frame rearrangements only. Such tables lose some clones; where checked, under half of the loss comes from unresolved V genes, and the rest has no known cause. The DNA gave D and trimming, while V, J and clone size come from that table. The sample table holds roughly 200,000 clones, of which around nine tenths were seen once. About 6% of the sample is taken by the ten largest.

The specimen was peripheral blood. The chain is assembled from TRBV29-1 and TRBJ2-7; TRBD1 aligns with 7 central bases. The sequence was collected from a man aged 55 to 70 who had recovered from COVID-19. CDR3 loop: CSAGQTYEQYF. At the DNA level, the sequence is TGCAGCGCGGGACAGACCTACGAGCAGTACTTC.